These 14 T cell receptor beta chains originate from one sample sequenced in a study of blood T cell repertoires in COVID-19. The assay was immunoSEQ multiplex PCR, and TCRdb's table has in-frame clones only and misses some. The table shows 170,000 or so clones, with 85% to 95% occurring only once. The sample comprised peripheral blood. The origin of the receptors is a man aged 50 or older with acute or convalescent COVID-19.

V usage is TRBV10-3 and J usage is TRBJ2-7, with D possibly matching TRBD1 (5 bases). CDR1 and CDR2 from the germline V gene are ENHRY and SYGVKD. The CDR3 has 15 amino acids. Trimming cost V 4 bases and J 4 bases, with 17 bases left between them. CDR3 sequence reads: CAISVRQGALYEQYF. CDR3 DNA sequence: TGTGCCATCAGTGTGCGGCAGGGCGCCTTATACGAGCAGTACTTC.

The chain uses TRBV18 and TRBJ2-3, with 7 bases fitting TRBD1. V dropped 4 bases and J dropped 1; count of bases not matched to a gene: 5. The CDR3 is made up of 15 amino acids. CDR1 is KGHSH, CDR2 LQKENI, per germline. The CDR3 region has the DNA TGTGCCAGCTCACTACGGGACAGTGGCACAGATACGCAGTATTTT. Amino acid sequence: CASSLRDSGTDTQYF.

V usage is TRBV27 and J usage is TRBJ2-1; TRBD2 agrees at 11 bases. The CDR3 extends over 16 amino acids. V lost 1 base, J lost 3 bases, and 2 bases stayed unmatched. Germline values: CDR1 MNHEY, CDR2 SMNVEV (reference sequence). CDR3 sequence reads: CASSLFLAGGYNEQFF. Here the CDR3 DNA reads TGTGCCAGCAGTTTATTTCTAGCGGGAGGCTACAATGAGCAGTTCTTC.

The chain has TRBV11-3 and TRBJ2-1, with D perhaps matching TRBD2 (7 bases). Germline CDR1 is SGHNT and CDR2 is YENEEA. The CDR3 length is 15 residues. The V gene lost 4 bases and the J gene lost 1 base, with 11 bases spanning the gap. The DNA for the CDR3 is TGTGCCAGCAGCTCCGGGGGGCCATCCTACAATGAGCAGTTCTTC. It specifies CASSSGGPSYNEQFF.

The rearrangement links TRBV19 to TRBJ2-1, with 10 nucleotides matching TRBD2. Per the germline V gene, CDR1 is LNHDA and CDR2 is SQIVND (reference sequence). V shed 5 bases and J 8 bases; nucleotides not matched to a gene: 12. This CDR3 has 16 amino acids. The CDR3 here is CASSLLAGAPMYEQFF. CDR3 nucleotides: TGTGCCAGTAGTCTTCTAGCGGGGGCCCCTATGTATGAGCAGTTCTTC.

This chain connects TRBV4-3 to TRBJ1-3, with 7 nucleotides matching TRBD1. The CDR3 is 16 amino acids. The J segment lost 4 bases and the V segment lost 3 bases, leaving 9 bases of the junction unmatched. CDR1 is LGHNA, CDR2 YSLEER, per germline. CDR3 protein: CASSQRLGGRGNTIYF. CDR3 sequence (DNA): TGCGCCAGCAGCCAGCGGCTAGGGGGCAGAGGAAACACCATATATTTT.

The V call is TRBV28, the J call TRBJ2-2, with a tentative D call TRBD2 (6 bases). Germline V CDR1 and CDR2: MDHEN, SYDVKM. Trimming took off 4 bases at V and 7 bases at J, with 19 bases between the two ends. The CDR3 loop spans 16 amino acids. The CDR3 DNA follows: TGTGCCAGCAGTTCCCCCAGGGACTTTAGGGGCGGGGAGCTGTTTTTT. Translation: CASSSPRDFRGGELFF.

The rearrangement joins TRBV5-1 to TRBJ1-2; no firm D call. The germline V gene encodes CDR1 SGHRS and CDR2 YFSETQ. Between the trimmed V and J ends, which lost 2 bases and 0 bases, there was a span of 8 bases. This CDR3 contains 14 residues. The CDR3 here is CASSFAVANYGYTF. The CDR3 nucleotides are TGCGCCAGCAGCTTTGCGGTAGCTAACTATGGCTACACCTTC.

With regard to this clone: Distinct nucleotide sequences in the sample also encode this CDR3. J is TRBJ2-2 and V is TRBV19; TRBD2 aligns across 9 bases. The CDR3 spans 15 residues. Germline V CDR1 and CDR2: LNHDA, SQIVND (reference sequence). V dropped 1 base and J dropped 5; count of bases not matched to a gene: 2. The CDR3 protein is CASSIGLAGTGELFF. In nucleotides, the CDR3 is TGTGCCAGTAGTATAGGGCTAGCGGGGACCGGGGAGCTGTTTTTT.

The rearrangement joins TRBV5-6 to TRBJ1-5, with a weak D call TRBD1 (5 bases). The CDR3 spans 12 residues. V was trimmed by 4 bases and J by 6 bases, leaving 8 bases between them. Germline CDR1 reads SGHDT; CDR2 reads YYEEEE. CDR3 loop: CASSQGSQPQHF. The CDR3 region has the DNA TGTGCCAGCAGCCAGGGATCTCAGCCCCAGCATTTT.

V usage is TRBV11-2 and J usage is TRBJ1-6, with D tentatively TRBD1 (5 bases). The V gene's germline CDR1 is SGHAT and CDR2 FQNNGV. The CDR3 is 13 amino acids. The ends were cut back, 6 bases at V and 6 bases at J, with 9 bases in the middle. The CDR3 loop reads CASRWTLNSPLHF. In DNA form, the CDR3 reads TGTGCCAGCAGATGGACACTTAATTCACCCCTCCACTTT. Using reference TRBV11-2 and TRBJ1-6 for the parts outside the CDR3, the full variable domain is EAGVAQSPRYKIIEKRQSVAFWCNPISGHATLYWYQQILGQGPKLLIQFQNNGVVDDSQLPKDRFSAERLKGVDSTLKIQPAKLEDSAVYLCASRWTLNSPLHFGNGTRLTVT.

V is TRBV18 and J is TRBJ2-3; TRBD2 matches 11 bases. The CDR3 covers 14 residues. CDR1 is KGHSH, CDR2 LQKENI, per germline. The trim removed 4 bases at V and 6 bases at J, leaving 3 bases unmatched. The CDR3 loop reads CASSQTSGADTQYF. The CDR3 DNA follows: TGTGCCAGCTCACAGACTAGCGGGGCTGATACGCAGTATTTT.

The CDR3 reads CASQAYTEAFF. The CDR3 DNA reads TGTGCCAGTCAAGCGTACACTGAAGCTTTCTTT. J is TRBJ1-1 and V is TRBV28; D is ambiguous. V lost 9 bases and J lost 3, with 8 bases in between. The CDR3 is made up of 11 amino acids. Germline CDR1 reads MDHEN; CDR2 reads SYDVKM.

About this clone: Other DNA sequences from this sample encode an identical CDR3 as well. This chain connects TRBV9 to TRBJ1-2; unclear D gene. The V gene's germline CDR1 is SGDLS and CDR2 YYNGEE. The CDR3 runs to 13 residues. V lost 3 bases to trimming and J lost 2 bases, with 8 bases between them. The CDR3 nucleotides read TGTGCCAGCAGCGCCTCAGGAAACTATGGCTACACCTTC. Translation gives CASSASGNYGYTF. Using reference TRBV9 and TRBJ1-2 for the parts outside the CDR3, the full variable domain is DSGVTQTPKHLITATGQRVTLRCSPRSGDLSVYWYQQSLDQGLQFLIQYYNGEERAKGNILERFSAQQFPDLHSELNLSSLELGDSALYFCASSASGNYGYTFGSGTRLTVV.